The T cell receptor beta chain under discussion was sequenced for a study of cytomegalovirus exposure and HLA in healthy donors. Points on this clone: Its antigen remains unknown.

The PCR made use of 60 Vbeta and 13 Jbeta primers. Original analysis: In a later analysis, the count reached 76 million or so unique TCR beta chains, with 10 million to 14 million shared. This table comes from immunoSEQ multiplex PCR, and its TCRdb copy is limited to in-frame clones, with some not included. Clone size and V and J calls were adopted from that table, with D and trimming inferred from the DNA. This sample has about 130,000 clones, with about 11% found just once. General observations from the study: As immune exposure information, only CMV serostatus was available. Accurate prediction of most subjects' HLA-A and HLA-B alleles from TCR beta sequences was reported.

This TCR derives from a woman younger than 30 in good health and CMV-seropositive. The sample taken for sequencing was PBMCs.

This CDR3 is CASSPDKDATNEKLFF. The CDR3 coding sequence is TGCGCCAGCAGCCCGGACAAGGATGCAACTAATGAAAAACTGTTTTTT. This chain joins TRBV4-1 and TRBJ1-4, with D maybe TRBD1 (5 bases). V lost 4 bases, J lost 0 bases, and 12 bases lay in between. The CDR3 runs to 16 residues. Germline V gene sequence: CDR1 MGHRA, CDR2 YSYEKL.